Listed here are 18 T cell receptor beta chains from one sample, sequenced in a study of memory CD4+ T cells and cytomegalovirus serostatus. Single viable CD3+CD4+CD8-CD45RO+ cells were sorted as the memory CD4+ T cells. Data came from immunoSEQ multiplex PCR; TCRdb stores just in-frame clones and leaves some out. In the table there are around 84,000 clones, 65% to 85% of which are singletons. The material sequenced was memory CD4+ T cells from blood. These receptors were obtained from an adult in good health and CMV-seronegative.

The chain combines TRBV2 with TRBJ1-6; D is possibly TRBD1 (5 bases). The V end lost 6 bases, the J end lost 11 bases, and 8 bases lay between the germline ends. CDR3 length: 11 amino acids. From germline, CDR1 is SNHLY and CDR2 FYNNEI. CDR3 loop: CASRGEPPLHF. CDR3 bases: TGTGCCAGCAGGGGGGAGCCACCCCTCCACTTT.

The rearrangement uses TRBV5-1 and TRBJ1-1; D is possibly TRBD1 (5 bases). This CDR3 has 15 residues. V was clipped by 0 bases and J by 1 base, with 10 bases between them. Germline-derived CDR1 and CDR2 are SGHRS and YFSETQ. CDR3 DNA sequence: TGCGCCAGCAGCTTGGGGGGGACCCCGAACACTGAAGCTTTCTTT. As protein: CASSLGGTPNTEAFF.

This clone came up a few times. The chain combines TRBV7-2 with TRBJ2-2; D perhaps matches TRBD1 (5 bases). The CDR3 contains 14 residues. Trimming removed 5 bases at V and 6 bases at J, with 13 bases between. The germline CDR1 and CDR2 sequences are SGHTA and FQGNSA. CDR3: CASSQVVGAGELFF. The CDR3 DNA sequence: TGTGCCAGCAGCCAGGTGGTAGGGGCCGGGGAGCTGTTTTTT.

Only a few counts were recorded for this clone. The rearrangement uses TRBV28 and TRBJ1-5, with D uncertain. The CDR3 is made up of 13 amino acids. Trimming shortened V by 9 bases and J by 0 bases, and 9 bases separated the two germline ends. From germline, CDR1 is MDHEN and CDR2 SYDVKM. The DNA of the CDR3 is TGTGCCAGTAGCTGGGGTAGCAATCAGCCCCAGCATTTT. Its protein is CASSWGSNQPQHF.

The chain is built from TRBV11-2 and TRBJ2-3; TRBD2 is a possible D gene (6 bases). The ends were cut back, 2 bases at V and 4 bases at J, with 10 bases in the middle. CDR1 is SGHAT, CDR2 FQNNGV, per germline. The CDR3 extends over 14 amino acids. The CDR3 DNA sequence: TGTGCCAGCAGCTTATCGGGCGGGGCAGATACGCAGTATTTT. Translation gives CASSLSGGADTQYF.

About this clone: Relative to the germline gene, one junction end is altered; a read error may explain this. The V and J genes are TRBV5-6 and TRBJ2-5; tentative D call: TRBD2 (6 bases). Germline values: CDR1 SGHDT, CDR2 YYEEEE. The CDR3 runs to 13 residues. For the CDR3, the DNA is TGTGCCAGCAGCTCGGGGGACCAGGAGACCCAGTACTTC. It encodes CASSSGDQETQYF.

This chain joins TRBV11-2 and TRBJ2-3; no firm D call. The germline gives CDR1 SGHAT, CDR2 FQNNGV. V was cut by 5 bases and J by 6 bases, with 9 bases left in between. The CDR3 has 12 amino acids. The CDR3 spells CASSLVEDTQYF. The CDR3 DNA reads TGTGCCAGCAGCCTGGTCGAGGATACGCAGTATTTT.

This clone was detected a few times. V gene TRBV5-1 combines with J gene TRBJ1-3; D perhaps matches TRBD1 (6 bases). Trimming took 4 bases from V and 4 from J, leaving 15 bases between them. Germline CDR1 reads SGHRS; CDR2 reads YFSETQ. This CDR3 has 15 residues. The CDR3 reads CASSETGTRGNTIYF. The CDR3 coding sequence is TGCGCCAGCAGCGAAACCGGGACAAGAGGAAACACCATATATTTT.

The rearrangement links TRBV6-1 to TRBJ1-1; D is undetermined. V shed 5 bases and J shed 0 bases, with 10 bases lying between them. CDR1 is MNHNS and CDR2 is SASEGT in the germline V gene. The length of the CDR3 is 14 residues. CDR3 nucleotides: TGTGCCAGCAGTACAGACGGAGTGAACACTGAAGCTTTCTTT. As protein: CASSTDGVNTEAFF.

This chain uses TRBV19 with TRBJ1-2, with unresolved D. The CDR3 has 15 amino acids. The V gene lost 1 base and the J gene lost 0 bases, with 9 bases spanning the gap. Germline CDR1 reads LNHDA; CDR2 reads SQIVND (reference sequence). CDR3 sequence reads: CASSIVSETNYGYTF. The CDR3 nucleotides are TGTGCCAGTAGTATAGTGTCAGAAACTAACTATGGCTACACCTTC.

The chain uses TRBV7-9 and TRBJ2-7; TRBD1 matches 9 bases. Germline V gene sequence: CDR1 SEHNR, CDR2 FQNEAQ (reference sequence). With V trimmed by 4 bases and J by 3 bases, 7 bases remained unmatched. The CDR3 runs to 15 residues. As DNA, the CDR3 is TGTGCCAGCAGCTCACAGGGACAGGGCTTCTACGAGCAGTACTTC. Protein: CASSSQGQGFYEQYF.

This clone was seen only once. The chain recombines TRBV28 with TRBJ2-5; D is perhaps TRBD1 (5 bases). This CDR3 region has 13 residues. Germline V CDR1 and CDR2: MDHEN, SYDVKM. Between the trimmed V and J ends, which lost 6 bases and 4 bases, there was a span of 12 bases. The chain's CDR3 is CASSVWGTETQYF. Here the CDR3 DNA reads TGTGCCAGCAGCGTCTGGGGCACAGAGACCCAGTACTTC.

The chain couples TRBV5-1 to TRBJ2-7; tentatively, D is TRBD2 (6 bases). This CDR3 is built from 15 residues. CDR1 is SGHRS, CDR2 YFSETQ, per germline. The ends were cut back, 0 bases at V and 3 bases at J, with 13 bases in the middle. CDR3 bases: TGCGCCAGCAGCTTGGGGGGACTCCCGAGCTACGAGCAGTACTTC. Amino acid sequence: CASSLGGLPSYEQYF.

Here the CDR3 DNA reads TGTGCCAGCAGCTTACTATCTAGCGCGAACACCGGGGAGCTGTTTTTT. Its translation is CASSLLSSANTGELFF. V is TRBV7-3 and J is TRBJ2-2; D is possibly TRBD2 (6 bases). The CDR3 extends over 16 amino acids. Germline CDR1 SGHTA, CDR2 FQGTGA. V lost 2 bases and J lost 0, with 10 bases in between.

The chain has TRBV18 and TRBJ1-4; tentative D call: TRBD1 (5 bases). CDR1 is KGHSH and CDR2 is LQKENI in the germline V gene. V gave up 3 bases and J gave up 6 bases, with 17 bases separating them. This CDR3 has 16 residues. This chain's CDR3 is CASSPYSGARDEKLFF. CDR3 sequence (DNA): TGTGCCAGCTCACCCTACAGCGGGGCTCGAGATGAAAAACTGTTTTTT.

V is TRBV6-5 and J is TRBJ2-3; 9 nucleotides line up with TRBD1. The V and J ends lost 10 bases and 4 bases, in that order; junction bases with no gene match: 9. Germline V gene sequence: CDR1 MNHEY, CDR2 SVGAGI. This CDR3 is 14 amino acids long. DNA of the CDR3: TGTGCCACCCTGGGACAGGGACAACCAGATACGCAGTATTTT. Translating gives CATLGQGQPDTQYF.

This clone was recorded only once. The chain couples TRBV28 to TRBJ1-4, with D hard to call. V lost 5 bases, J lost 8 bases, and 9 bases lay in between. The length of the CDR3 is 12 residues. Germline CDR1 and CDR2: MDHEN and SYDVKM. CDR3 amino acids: CASSRPWEKLFF. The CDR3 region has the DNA TGTGCCAGCAGTCGCCCCTGGGAAAAACTGTTTTTT.

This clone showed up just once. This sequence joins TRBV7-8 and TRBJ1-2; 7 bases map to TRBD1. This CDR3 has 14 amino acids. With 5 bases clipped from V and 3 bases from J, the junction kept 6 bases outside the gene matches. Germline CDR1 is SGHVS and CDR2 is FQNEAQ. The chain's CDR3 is CASSTTGDDYGYTF. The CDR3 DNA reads TGTGCCAGCAGCACTACAGGGGACGACTATGGCTACACCTTC. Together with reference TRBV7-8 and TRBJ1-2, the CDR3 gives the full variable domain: GAGVSQSPRYKVAKRGQDVALRCDPISGHVSLFWYQQALGQGPEFLTYFQNEAQLDKSGLPSDRFFAERPEGSVSTLKIQRTQQEDSAVYLCASSTTGDDYGYTFGSGTRLTVV.